This T cell receptor (beta chain) was obtained from a study of low-dose radiotherapy and immunotherapy resistance in tumors. Study at large: 1 Gy per fraction was delivered to Cohort 2 every two weeks, for 13 Gy total over 26 weeks. Intravenous administration to patients comprised nivolumab at 240 mg every two weeks and ipilimumab at 1 mg/kg every six weeks.

cDNA synthesis used a TRAV/TRBV-specific primer set for both chains. TCRs were put through approximately 20 PCR cycles of amplification with Phusion. A constant-region primer and the V-primer adapter served as the primer pair. In vitro transcription served to amplify the mRNA that had been isolated. TCRdb reprocessed the reads with MiXCR, giving one entry per CDR3 protein. The repertoire includes about 9,800 distinct CDR3 sequences, 35% to 50% of them detected once, and approximately 6% sits in the top ten. Germline V lookup: CDR1 SEHNR, CDR2 FQNEAQ (reference sequence). This CDR3 spans 13 amino acids. V lost 6 bases, J lost 2 bases, and 9 bases lay in between.

The clonotype was recovered from a human donor with advanced metastatic prostate, ovarian, gallbladder or colorectal cancer (not recorded which). This table probably holds off-target reads from a library built for another chain. J is TRBJ2-3 and V is TRBV7-9; D unclear. CDR3 bases: TGTGCCAGCAGGGATAGGACCACAGATACGCAGTATTTT. Its protein product is CASRDRTTDTQYF.